One and the same sample provided the 27 T cell receptor beta chains below, sequenced in a study of T cell changes during pregnancy in multiple sclerosis. The protocol was immunoSEQ multiplex PCR, while the TCRdb copy is restricted to in-frame clones and leaves out a portion. The sample shows 81,000 or so clones, approximately 91% of them seen only once. Sample: PBMCs, taken in the first trimester of pregnancy. Every receptor here comes from a female donor in good health, serving as a control in a pregnancy study. Some clones in this sample may be carry-over from other donors' samples.

The rearrangement links TRBV5-5 to TRBJ2-1; D is undetermined. The CDR3 runs 16 residues. Trimming left V 0 bases short and J 0 bases short, with 10 bases between. The germline CDR1 and CDR2 sequences are SGHKS and YYEKEE (reference sequence). The CDR3 loop is CASSLAFAASYNEQFF. The CDR3 DNA sequence: TGTGCCAGCAGCTTGGCCTTTGCGGCCTCCTACAATGAGCAGTTCTTC. Together with reference TRBV5-5 and TRBJ2-1, the CDR3 gives the full variable domain: DAGVTQSPTHLIKTRGQQVTLRCSPISGHKSVSWYQQVLGQGPQFIFQYYEKEERGRGNFPDRFSARQFPNYSSELNVNALLLGDSALYLCASSLAFAASYNEQFFGPGTRLTVL.

The chain employs TRBV5-1 and TRBJ2-7; 8 bases agree with TRBD2. V lost 0 bases to trimming and J lost 0 bases; unmatched junction nucleotides: 8. Looked up from germline, CDR1 is SGHRS and CDR2 is YFSETQ. This CDR3 comprises 17 residues. The DNA for the CDR3 is TGCGCCAGCAGCTTGGCCGGGGCGGGGGGCTTCTCCTACGAGCAGTACTTC. This translates into CASSLAGAGGFSYEQYF.

The V gene is TRBV5-1, the J gene TRBJ1-1; 10 nucleotides match TRBD1. Germline V lookup: CDR1 SGHRS, CDR2 YFSETQ. J lost 2 bases, V lost 4 bases, and 23 bases had no gene match. The CDR3 sequence is 21 residues long. The CDR3 nucleotides read TGCGCCAGCAGCAAAATCAGCGGTTTTGGGGACAGGGGCGTGAGAAACACTGAAGCTTTCTTT. This codes for CASSKISGFGDRGVRNTEAFF.

A word on this clone: One end of the junction varies from germline; a read error may be responsible. V and J are TRBV7-7 and TRBJ1-4; 7 bases match TRBD1. CDR3 length: 13 amino acids. Germline CDR1 is SSHAT and CDR2 is FNYEAQ (reference sequence). This CDR3 reads CASSLGGHEKLFF. The CDR3 DNA follows: TGTGCTAGCAGCTTAGGGGGCCATGAAAAACTGTTTTTT.

V usage is TRBV6-4 and J usage is TRBJ2-6, with TRBD1 matching 9 bases. Germline V gene sequence: CDR1 MRHNA, CDR2 SNTAGT. With V trimmed by 6 bases and J by 1 base, 4 bases remained unmatched. The CDR3 extends over 16 amino acids. This CDR3 is CASSRDRVSGANVLTF. The CDR3 DNA follows: TGTGCCAGCAGCCGGGACAGGGTATCTGGGGCCAACGTCCTGACTTTC.

V usage is TRBV29-1 and J usage is TRBJ1-1, with D possibly being TRBD1 (5 bases). The germline V and J ends were trimmed by 3 bases and 6 bases, with 14 bases remaining between them. This CDR3 spans 13 amino acids. Germline V gene data show CDR1 as SQVTM and CDR2 as ANQGSEA. The CDR3 DNA reads TGCAGCGTTGATGGCAGGGCACGGGCTGAAGCTTTCTTT. Residues: CSVDGRARAEAFF.

This chain links TRBV9 with TRBJ1-6; TRBD1 matches 8 bases. CDR1 and CDR2 from the germline V gene are SGDLS and YYNGEE. The length of the CDR3 is 16 residues. The V and J ends lost 2 bases and 9 bases, in that order; junction bases with no gene match: 10. CDR3 region: CASSVTGASFGSPLHF. The CDR3 DNA is TGTGCCAGCAGCGTGACAGGGGCATCATTCGGTTCACCCCTCCACTTT.

A few counts support this clone. Distinct nucleotide sequences in the sample also encode this CDR3. This sequence joins TRBV6-1 and TRBJ1-3, with D unclear. CDR1 is MNHNS, CDR2 SASEGT, per germline. Trimming cost V 2 bases and J 1 base, with 6 bases left between them. This CDR3 spans 14 amino acids. CDR3 in DNA: TGTGCCAGCAGTGAACAGTCTTCTGGAAACACCATATATTTT. This encodes CASSEQSSGNTIYF.

The CDR3 coding sequence is TGTGCCAGTAGTATGGCGTATGGGCAGGGGACTGAAGCTTTCTTT. Residues: CASSMAYGQGTEAFF. The chain links TRBV19 to TRBJ1-1; TRBD1 is a possible D gene (6 bases). Germline lookup yields CDR1 LNHDA and CDR2 SQIVND (reference sequence). Trimming removed 3 bases from V and 5 bases from J, with 16 bases in between. CDR3 size: 15 residues.

The CDR3 reads CASSYKPSGNYEQYF. The DNA for the CDR3 is TGTGCCAGCAGTTACAAGCCTAGCGGGAACTACGAGCAGTACTTC. The chain carries TRBV6-5 and TRBJ2-7; TRBD2 agrees at 9 bases. The V gene end was trimmed by 2 bases and the J gene end by 3 bases; junction bases not matched to a gene: 5. Germline V gives CDR1 MNHEY, CDR2 SVGAGI. This CDR3 has 15 residues.

The chain employs TRBV5-1 and TRBJ2-7; TRBD2 is a possible D gene (5 bases). V gave up 4 bases and J gave up 3 bases, with 20 bases separating them. Germline V gives CDR1 SGHRS, CDR2 YFSETQ. CDR3 length equals 16 residues. This CDR3 reads CASSPRAVASYYEQYF. DNA for the CDR3: TGCGCCAGCAGCCCGAGGGCGGTAGCCTCTTACTACGAGCAGTACTTC.

J is TRBJ1-5 and V is TRBV5-6; 7 bases agree with TRBD1. CDR3 length equals 18 residues. Germline V gene data show CDR1 as SGHDT and CDR2 as YYEEEE. The ends lost 0 bases at V and 0 bases at J; junction bases unmatched: 9. CDR3 region: CASSLGDSSRDSNQPQHF. As DNA, the CDR3 is TGTGCCAGCAGCTTGGGGGACAGCAGTAGAGATAGCAATCAGCCCCAGCATTTT.

V is TRBV10-1 and J is TRBJ1-5; 7 nucleotides align to TRBD1. This CDR3 region has 14 residues. V was pared by 10 bases and J by 5 bases, with 11 bases of the junction left unmatched. Germline V CDR1 and CDR2: WNHNN, SYGVQD (reference sequence). DNA of the CDR3: TGCGCCACCCAGACAGGGAAGGGGGATCAGCCCCAGCATTTT. As protein: CATQTGKGDQPQHF.

This chain links TRBV28 with TRBJ2-7; TRBD1 matches at 7 bases. The CDR3 extends over 13 amino acids. CDR1 and CDR2 from the germline V gene are MDHEN and SYDVKM. Losses at the gene ends were 7 bases for V and 3 bases for J; bases not matched to a gene: 6. CDR3 loop: CASTPQGVYEQYF. CDR3 DNA: TGTGCCAGCACCCCGCAGGGGGTCTACGAGCAGTACTTC.

V and J are TRBV4-2 and TRBJ2-7, with TRBD2 matching 7 bases. This CDR3 has 15 residues. V shed 0 bases, J shed 7 bases, and the junction held 9 bases outside the gene matches. CDR1 and CDR2 (germline): LGHNA, YNFKEQ. This CDR3 reads CASSQDWAGAGEQYF. The CDR3 DNA is TGTGCCAGCAGCCAAGATTGGGCGGGAGCAGGGGAGCAGTACTTC.

The rearrangement uses TRBV5-1 and TRBJ2-5; 9 nucleotides align to TRBD1. The CDR3 covers 14 residues. Trimming at V came to 3 bases and at J to 5 bases, leaving 5 bases not matched to a gene. CDR1 is SGHRS and CDR2 is YFSETQ in the germline V gene. The CDR3 coding sequence is TGCGCCAGCAGCTGGAGACAGGGGGTGGAGACCCAGTACTTC. It codes for CASSWRQGVETQYF.

In its sample, this clone was seen once. In DNA, the CDR3 is TGCAGCGTTGAAGATCGGCGGTGGTATGGCTACACCTTC. It codes for CSVEDRRWYGYTF. The chain couples TRBV29-1 to TRBJ1-2; D remains ambiguous. Germline V gene sequence: CDR1 SQVTM, CDR2 ANQGSEA. The CDR3 spans 13 residues. Trimming shortened V by 0 bases and J by 5 bases, and 10 bases separated the two germline ends. Variable domain in full (rest from reference TRBV29-1 and TRBJ1-2): SAVISQKPSRDICQRGTSLTIQCQVDSQVTMMFWYRQQPGQSLTLIATANQGSEATYESGFVIDKFPISRPNLTFSTLTVSNMSPEDSSIYLCSVEDRRWYGYTFGSGTRLTVV.

This chain uses TRBV13 with TRBJ2-7; tentative D call: TRBD2 (5 bases). The germline V gene encodes CDR1 PRHDT and CDR2 FYEKMQ (reference sequence). Trimming left V 4 bases short and J 3 bases short, with 7 bases between. The length of the CDR3 is 12 residues. The CDR3 sequence: CASSWTGYEQYF. The CDR3 DNA reads TGTGCCAGCAGCTGGACTGGCTACGAGCAGTACTTC.

This rearrangement joins TRBV30 to TRBJ2-5, with 9 bases fitting TRBD1. The CDR3 length is 15 residues. The V gene's germline CDR1 is GTSNPN and CDR2 SVGIG (reference sequence). V shed 0 bases, J shed 4 bases, and the junction held 6 bases outside the gene matches. Here the CDR3 DNA reads TGTGCCTGGAGTGTAAACAGGGGGCTTGGAGAGACCCAGTACTTC. This translates into CAWSVNRGLGETQYF.

The chain joins TRBV6-5 to TRBJ2-3; possible D gene TRBD2, 6 bases. This CDR3 has 15 amino acids. Germline V gives CDR1 MNHEY, CDR2 SVGAGI. Trimming shortened V by 6 bases and J by 2 bases, and 15 bases separated the two germline ends. The CDR3 DNA follows: TGTGCCAGCAGCGTAGTGGCGGGGCACACAGATACGCAGTATTTT. As protein: CASSVVAGHTDTQYF.

This chain links TRBV7-2 with TRBJ1-2, with D unclear. Germline V lookup: CDR1 SGHTA, CDR2 FQGNSA. The CDR3 is 13 residues long. V was trimmed by 5 bases and J by 7 bases, leaving 14 bases between them. Written as DNA, the CDR3 is TGTGCCAGCAGCCCCTACATGAGGGTTGGCTACACCTTC. Protein sequence: CASSPYMRVGYTF.

The V gene is TRBV6-4, the J gene TRBJ2-3; a possible D gene is TRBD2 (5 bases). Trimming left V 6 bases short and J 4 bases short, with 11 bases between. Looked up from germline, CDR1 is MRHNA and CDR2 is SNTAGT. The CDR3 covers 13 residues. The CDR3 here is CASSRGVADTQYF. The CDR3 DNA follows: TGTGCCAGCAGCCGGGGAGTTGCAGATACGCAGTATTTT.

CDR3 bases: TGCAGCGTTGTTTCTGAGGCCAAGGTATACGAGCAGTACTTC. Amino acid sequence: CSVVSEAKVYEQYF. The J gene is TRBJ2-7, the V gene TRBV29-1; D is ambiguous. V was cut by 4 bases and J by 4 bases, with 17 bases left in between. CDR1 SQVTM and CDR2 ANQGSEA come from the germline V gene. The CDR3 length is 14 residues.

The rearrangement links TRBV28 to TRBJ1-2; no reliable D call. CDR3 size: 12 residues. The germline V and J ends were trimmed by 6 bases and 8 bases, with 13 bases remaining between them. Germline values: CDR1 MDHEN, CDR2 SYDVKM. The CDR3 region has the DNA TGTGCCAGCAGCCCCCCTCTGAGGGGCTACACCTTC. The encoded protein is CASSPPLRGYTF.

This chain connects TRBV4-1 to TRBJ1-5; D gene unclear. The CDR3 loop spans 15 amino acids. V lost 0 bases and J lost 0, with 6 bases in between. Germline-derived CDR1 and CDR2 are MGHRA and YSYEKL. In nucleotides, the CDR3 is TGCGCCAGCAGCCAAGAAATAAATAGCAATCAGCCCCAGCATTTT. Its protein is CASSQEINSNQPQHF.

This chain links TRBV7-6 with TRBJ2-3, with 11 bases identical to TRBD2. V shed 0 bases and J 3 bases; nucleotides not matched to a gene: 5. The germline V gene has CDR1 SGHVS and CDR2 FNYEAQ. The CDR3 has 17 residues. Here the CDR3 reads CASSLAARTSGTDTQYF. CDR3 in DNA: TGTGCCAGCAGCTTAGCAGCTCGGACTAGCGGGACAGATACGCAGTATTTT.

This chain uses TRBV6-5 with TRBJ2-3; the D gene is possibly TRBD2 (6 bases). V was clipped by 2 bases and J by 0 bases, with 12 bases between them. CDR3 size: 16 residues. Germline assignment: CDR1 MNHEY and CDR2 SVGAGI. CDR3 loop: CASSYAGQVSTDTQYF. For the CDR3, the DNA is TGTGCCAGCAGTTACGCGGGGCAGGTTAGCACAGATACGCAGTATTTT.